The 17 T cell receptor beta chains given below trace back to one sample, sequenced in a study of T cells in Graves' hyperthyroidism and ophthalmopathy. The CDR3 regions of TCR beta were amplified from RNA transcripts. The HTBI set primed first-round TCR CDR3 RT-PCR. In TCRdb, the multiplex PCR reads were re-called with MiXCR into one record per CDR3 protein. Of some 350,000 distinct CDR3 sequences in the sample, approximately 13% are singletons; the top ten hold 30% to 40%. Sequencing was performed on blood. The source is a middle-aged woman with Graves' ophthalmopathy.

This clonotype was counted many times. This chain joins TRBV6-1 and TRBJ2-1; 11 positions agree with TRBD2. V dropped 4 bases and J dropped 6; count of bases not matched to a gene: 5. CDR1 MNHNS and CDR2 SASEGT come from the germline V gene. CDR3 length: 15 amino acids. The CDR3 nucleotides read TGTGCCAGCAGTGTTAGCACTAGCGGGAGCAATGAGCAGTTCTTC. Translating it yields CASSVSTSGSNEQFF.

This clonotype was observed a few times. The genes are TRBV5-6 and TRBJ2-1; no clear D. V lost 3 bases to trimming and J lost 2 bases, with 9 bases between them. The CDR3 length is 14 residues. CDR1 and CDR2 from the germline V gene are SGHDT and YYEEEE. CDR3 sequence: CASSWLEAYNEQFF. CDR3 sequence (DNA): TGTGCCAGCAGCTGGCTAGAGGCCTACAATGAGCAGTTCTTC.

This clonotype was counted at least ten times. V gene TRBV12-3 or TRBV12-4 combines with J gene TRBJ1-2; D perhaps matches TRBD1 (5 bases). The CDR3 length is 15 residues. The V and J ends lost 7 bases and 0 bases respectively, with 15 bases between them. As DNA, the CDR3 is TGTGCCAGCACGTTAAGTGACAGCTCTAACTATGGCTACACCTTC. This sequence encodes CASTLSDSSNYGYTF.

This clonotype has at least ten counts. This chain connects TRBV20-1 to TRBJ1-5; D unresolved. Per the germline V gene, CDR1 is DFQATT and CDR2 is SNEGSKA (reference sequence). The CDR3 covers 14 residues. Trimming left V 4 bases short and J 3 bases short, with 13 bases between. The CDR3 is CSAISRRPNQPQHF. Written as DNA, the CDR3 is TGCAGTGCTATCAGCAGAAGGCCCAATCAGCCCCAGCATTTT.

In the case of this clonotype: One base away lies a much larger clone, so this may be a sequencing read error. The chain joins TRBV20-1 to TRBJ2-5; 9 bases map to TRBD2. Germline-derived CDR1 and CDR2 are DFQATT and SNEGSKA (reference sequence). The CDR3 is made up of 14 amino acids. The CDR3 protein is CSASPREGQESQYF. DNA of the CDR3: TGCAGTGCTAGCCCGCGGGAGGGTCAAGAGTCCCAGTACTTC.

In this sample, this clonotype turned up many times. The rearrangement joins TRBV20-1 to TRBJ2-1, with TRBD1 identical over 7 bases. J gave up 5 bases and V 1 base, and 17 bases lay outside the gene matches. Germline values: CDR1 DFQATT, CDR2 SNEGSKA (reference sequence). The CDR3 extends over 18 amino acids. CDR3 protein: CSARAPPESRGRNNEQFF. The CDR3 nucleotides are TGCAGTGCTAGAGCCCCACCCGAGTCGAGGGGGCGCAACAATGAGCAGTTCTTC.

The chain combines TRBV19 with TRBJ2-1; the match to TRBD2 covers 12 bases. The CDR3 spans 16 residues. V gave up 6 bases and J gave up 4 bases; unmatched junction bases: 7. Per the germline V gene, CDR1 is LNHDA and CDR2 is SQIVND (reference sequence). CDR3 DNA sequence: TGTGCCAGTAGGAGCTTGACTAGCGGGAGTTACAATGAGCAGTTCTTC. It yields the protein CASRSLTSGSYNEQFF.

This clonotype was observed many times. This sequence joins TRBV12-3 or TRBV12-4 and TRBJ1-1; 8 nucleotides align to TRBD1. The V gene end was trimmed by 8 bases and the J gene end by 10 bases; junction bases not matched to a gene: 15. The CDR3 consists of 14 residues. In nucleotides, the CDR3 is TGTGCCAGCGGCCGGACAGGGATTTCGCCGGCAGCTTTCTTT. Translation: CASGRTGISPAAFF.

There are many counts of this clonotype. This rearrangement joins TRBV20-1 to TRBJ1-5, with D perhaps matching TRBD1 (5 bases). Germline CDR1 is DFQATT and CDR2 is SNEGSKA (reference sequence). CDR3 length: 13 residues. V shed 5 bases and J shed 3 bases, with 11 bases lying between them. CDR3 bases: TGCAGTGCTGACAGTGAACCCAATCAGCCCCAGCATTTT. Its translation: CSADSEPNQPQHF.

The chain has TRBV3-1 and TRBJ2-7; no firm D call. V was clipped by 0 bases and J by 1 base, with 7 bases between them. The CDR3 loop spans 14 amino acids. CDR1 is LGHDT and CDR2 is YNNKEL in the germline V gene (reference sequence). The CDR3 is CASSQEVRSYEQYF. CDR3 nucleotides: TGTGCCAGCAGCCAAGAAGTCAGATCCTACGAGCAGTACTTC.

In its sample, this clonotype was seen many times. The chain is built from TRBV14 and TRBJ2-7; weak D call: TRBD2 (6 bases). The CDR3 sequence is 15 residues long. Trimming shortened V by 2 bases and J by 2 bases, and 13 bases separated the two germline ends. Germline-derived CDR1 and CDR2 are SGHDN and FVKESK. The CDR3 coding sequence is TGTGCCAGCAGCCAAATGATGGGGACTGCCTACGAGCAGTACTTC. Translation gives CASSQMMGTAYEQYF.

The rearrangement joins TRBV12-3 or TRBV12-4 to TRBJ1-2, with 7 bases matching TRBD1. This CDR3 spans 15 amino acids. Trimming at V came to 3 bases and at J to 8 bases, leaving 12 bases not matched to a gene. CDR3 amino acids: CASSFGQVGLSGYTF. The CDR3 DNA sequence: TGTGCCAGCAGTTTTGGACAGGTTGGGTTGTCAGGCTACACCTTC.

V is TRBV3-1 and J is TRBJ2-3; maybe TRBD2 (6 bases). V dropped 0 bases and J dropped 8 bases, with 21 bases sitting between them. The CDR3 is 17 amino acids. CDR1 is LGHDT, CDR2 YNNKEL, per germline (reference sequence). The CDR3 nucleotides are TGTGCCAGCAGCCAAGATTGGAGGGTCTACGGCATGGGTACGCAGTATTTT. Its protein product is CASSQDWRVYGMGTQYF.

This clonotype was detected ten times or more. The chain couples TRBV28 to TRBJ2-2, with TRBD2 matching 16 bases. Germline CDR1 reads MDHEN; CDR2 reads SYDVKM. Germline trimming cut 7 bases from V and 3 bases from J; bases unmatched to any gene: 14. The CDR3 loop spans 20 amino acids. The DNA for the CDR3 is TGTGCCAGCACCTCTCCGGGACTAGCGGGAGGGCCGTTCGACACCGGGGAGCTGTTTTTT. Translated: CASTSPGLAGGPFDTGELFF.

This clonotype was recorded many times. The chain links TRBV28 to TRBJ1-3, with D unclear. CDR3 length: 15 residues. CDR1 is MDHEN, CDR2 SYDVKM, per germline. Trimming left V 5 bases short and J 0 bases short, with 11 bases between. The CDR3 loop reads CASSELPSSGNTIYF. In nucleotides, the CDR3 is TGTGCCAGCAGTGAACTCCCGAGCTCTGGAAACACCATATATTTT. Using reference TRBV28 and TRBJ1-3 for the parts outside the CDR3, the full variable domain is DVKVTQSSRYLVKRTGEKVFLECVQDMDHENMFWYRQDPGLGLRLIYFSYDVKMKEKGDIPEGYSVSREKKERFSLILESASTNQTSMYLCASSELPSSGNTIYFGEGSWLTVV.

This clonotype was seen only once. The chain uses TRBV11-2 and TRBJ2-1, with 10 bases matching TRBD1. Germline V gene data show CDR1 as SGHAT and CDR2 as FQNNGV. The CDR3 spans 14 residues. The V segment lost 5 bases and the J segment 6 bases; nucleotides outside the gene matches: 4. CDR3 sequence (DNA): TGTGCCAGCAGCGACCGGGACAGGGGCAATGAGCAGTTCTTC. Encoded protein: CASSDRDRGNEQFF.

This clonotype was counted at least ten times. This CDR3 is CATSRESGGTEAFF. For the CDR3, the DNA is TGTGCCACCAGCAGAGAGTCTGGAGGAACTGAAGCTTTCTTT. J is TRBJ1-1 and V is TRBV15; D is undetermined. The V gene lost 0 bases and the J gene lost 5 bases, with 10 bases spanning the gap. The CDR3 has 14 residues. Germline lookup yields CDR1 LNHNV and CDR2 YYDKDF (reference sequence).